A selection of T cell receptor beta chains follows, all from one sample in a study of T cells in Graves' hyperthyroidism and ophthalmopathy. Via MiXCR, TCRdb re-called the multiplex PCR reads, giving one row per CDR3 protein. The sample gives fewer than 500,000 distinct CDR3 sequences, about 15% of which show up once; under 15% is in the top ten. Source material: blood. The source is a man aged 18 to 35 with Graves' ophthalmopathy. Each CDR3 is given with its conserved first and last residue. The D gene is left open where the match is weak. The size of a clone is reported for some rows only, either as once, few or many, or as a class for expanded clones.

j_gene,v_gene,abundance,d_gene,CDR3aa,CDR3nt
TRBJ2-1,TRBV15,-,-,CATSDIRGGVSEQFF,TGTGCCACCAGCGATATCAGGGGTGGGGTATCTGAGCAGTTCTTC
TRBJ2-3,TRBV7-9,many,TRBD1,CASSPPDRVDTDTQYF,TGTGCCAGCAGCCCTCCCGACAGGGTGGACACAGATACGCAGTATTTT
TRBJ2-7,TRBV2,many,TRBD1,CASRTGTGSYEQYF,TGTGCCAGCAGGACCGGGACAGGATCCTACGAGCAGTACTTC
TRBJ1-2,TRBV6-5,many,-,CASSYSSAAEKGYTF,TGTGCCAGCAGTTACTCCAGTGCGGCGGAGAAAGGCTACACCTTC
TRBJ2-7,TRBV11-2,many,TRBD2,CASSLGAGEQYF,TGTGCCAGCAGCTTAGGAGCGGGGGAGCAGTACTTC
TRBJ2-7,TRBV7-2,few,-,CASSLQATSYEQYF,TGTGCCAGCAGCTTACAAGCCACCTCCTACGAGCAGTACTTC
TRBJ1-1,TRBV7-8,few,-,CASSRTGRLGTEAFF,TGTGCCAGCAGCCGAACGGGGAGGCTGGGGACTGAAGCTTTCTTT
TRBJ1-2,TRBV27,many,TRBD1,CASSQVGQGGGYTF,TGTGCCAGCAGCCAAGTGGGACAGGGAGGTGGCTACACCTTC
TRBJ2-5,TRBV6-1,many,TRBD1,CASSSPRTGATGTQYF,TGTGCCAGCAGTAGCCCCCGGACAGGGGCTACCGGAACCCAGTACTTC
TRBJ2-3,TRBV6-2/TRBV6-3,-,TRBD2,CASSYGTTYTQYF,TGTGCCAGCAGTTACGGGACTACCTATACGCAGTATTTT
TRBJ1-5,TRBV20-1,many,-,CSARGTNQPQHF,TGCAGTGCTAGAGGAACCAATCAGCCCCAGCATTTT
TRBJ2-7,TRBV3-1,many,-,CASSHDSYEQYF,TGTGCCAGCAGCCACGACTCCTACGAGCAGTACTTC
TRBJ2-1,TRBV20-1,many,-,CSASESYNEQFF,TGCAGTGCTAGCGAGAGCTACAATGAGCAGTTCTTC
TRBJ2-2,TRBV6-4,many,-,CASSDWRNTGELFF,TGTGCCAGCAGTGACTGGCGTAATACCGGGGAGCTGTTTTTT
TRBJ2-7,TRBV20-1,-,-,CSAPSTYERYF,TGCAGTGCCCCGTCCACTTACGAGCGGTACTTC
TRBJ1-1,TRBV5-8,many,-,CASSRSGVSNTEAFF,TGTGCCAGCAGCCGTTCTGGGGTAAGCAACACTGAAGCTTTCTTT
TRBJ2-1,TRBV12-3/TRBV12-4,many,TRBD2,CASGRLADEQFF,TGTGCCAGCGGGAGGCTAGCGGATGAGCAGTTCTTC
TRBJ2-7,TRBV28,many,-,CASSLVGQGNYEQYF,TGTGCCAGCAGTTTAGTGGGGCAGGGAAACTACGAGCAGTACTTC
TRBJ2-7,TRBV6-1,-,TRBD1,CASTQQGQGREQYF,TGTGCCAGCACCCAGCAGGGACAGGGCCGCGAGCAGTACTTC
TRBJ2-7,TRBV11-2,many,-,CASSSSRGGYEQYF,TGTGCCAGCAGTTCTTCCAGGGGTGGCTACGAGCAGTACTTC
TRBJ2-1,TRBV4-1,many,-,CASSQGWDEQFF,TGCGCCAGCAGCCAAGGGTGGGATGAGCAGTTCTTC
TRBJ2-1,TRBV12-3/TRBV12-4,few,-,CASIKGGVYNEQFF,TGTGCCAGCATTAAAGGGGGAGTTTACAATGAGCAGTTCTTC
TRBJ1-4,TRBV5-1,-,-,CASTPGAGGEKLFF,TGCGCCAGCACGCCAGGGGCCGGAGGTGAAAAACTGTTTTTT
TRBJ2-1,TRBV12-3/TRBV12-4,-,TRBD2,CASSEPGLRGNEQFF,TGTGCCAGCAGTGAACCGGGACTACGGGGTAATGAGCAGTTCTTC
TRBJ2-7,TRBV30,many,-,CAWRQGPGEQYF,TGTGCCTGGAGACAAGGGCCTGGAGAGCAGTACTTC
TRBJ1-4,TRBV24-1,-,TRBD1,CATSDPRDREGKKLFF,TGTGCCACCAGTGACCCTCGGGACAGGGAGGGGAAAAAACTGTTTTTT
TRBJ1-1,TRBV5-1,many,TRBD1,CASRTGGGNTEAFF,TGCGCCAGCAGGACAGGGGGTGGAAACACTGAAGCTTTCTTT
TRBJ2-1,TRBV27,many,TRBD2,CASTTSDSHSYNEQFF,TGTGCCAGCACTACTAGCGACTCTCATTCCTACAATGAGCAGTTCTTC